This record concerns one T cell receptor (beta chain) sequence. Study processing details: Amplifying reference gene primers gave estimates of nucleated cell counts. Sequenced by immunoSEQ multiplex PCR; TCRdb stores in-frame clones only, minus some. V, J and clone size were drawn from that table, and D and trimming were deduced from the DNA. Of a few hundred thousand clones listed, 80% to 85% are singletons. This specimen belongs to a study of blood T cell repertoires in COVID-19. At the level of the study: COVID-19 samples from acute and convalescent phases originated in the United States, Italy and Spain. From T cells, B-cell-depleted T cells, or PBMCs came the material, which was cDNA or gDNA.

The length of the CDR3 is 20 residues. The V gene end was trimmed by 3 bases and the J gene end by 6 bases; junction bases not matched to a gene: 14. Germline CDR1 MGHRA, CDR2 YSYEKL. This sequence joins TRBV4-1 and TRBJ2-2; 15 nucleotides line up with TRBD2. The origin of this receptor is a woman in her sixties or seventies with acute or convalescent COVID-19. Sample: peripheral blood. This chain's CDR3 is CASSQSHPAWTSGGAGELFF. CDR3 sequence (DNA): TGCGCCAGCAGCCAGTCCCACCCGGCCTGGACTAGCGGGGGGGCCGGGGAGCTGTTTTTT.